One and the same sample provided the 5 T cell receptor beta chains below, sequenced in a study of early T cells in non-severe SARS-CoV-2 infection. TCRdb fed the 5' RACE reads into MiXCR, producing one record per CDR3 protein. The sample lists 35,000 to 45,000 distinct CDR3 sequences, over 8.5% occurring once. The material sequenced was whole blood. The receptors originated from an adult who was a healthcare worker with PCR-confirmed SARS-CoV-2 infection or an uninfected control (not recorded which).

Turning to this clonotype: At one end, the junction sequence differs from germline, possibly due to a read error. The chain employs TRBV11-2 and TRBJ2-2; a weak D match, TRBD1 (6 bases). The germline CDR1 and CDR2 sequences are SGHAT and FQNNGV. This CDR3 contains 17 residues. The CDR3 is CASSLELDRFYTGELFF. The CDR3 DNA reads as TGTGCCAGCAGCTTAGAACTCGACAGGTTCTACACGGGGGAGCTGTTTTTT. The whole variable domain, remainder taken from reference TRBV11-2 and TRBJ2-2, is EAGVAQSPRYKIIEKRQSVAFWCNPISGHATLYWYQQILGQGPKLLIQFQNNGVVDDSQLPKDRFSAERLKGVDSTLKIQPAKLEDSAVYLCASSLELDRFYTGELFFGEGSRLTVL.

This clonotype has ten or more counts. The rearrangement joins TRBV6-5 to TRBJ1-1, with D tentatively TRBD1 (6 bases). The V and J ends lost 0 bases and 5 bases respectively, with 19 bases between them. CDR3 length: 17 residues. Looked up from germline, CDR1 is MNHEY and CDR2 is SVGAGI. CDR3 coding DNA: TGTGCCAGCAGTTACTCGATCCCCGGGACATTTGTGACTGAAGCTTTCTTT. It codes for CASSYSIPGTFVTEAFF.

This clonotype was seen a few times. CDR3 in amino acids: CSVPGPMSYGYTF. DNA of the CDR3: TGCAGCGTTCCGGGCCCAATGTCCTATGGCTACACCTTC. This chain links TRBV29-1 with TRBJ1-2, with D hard to call. Trimming shortened V by 5 bases and J by 4 bases, and 14 bases separated the two germline ends. Germline V gene lookup returns CDR1 SQVTM and CDR2 ANQGSEA. This CDR3 contains 13 residues.

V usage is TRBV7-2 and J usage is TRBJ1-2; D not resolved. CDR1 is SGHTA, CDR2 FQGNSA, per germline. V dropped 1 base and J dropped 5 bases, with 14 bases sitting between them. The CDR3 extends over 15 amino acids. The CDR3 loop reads CASSLDGGRPYGYTF. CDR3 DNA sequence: TGTGCCAGCAGCTTAGACGGAGGGAGACCTTATGGCTACACCTTC.

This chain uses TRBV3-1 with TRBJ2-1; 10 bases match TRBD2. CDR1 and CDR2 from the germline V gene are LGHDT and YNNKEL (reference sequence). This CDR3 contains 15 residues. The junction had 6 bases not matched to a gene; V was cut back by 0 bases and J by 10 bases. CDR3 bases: TGTGCCAGCAGCCAAGAAGTCCTAGCGGGGGTGGAGCAGTTCTTC. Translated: CASSQEVLAGVEQFF.